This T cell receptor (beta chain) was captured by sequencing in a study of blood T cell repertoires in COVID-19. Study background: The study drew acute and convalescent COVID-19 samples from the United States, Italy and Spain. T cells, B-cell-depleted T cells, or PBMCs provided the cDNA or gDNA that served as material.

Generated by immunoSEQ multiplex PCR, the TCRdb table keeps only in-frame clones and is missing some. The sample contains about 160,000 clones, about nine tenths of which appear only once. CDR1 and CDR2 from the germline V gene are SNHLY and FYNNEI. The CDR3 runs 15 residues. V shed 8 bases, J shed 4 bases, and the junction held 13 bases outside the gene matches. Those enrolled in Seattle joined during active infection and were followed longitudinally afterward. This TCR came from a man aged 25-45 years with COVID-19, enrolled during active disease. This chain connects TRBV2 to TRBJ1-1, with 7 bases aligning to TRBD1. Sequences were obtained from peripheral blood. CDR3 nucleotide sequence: TGTGCCAGCGGGGACAGTACCCTACTGGGCACTGAAGCTTTCTTT. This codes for CASGDSTLLGTEAFF.